These T cell receptor beta chains were read from a single sample in a study of blood T cell repertoires in COVID-19. The method was immunoSEQ multiplex PCR; TCRdb's version includes in-frame clones alone and lacks a portion of them. Of 350,000 or so clones listed, 85% to 90% are singletons. The specimen sequenced was PBMCs or T cells enriched from blood (not recorded which). These receptors were collected from a woman aged 30 to 39 who had been exposed to COVID-19. CDR3s include the opening cysteine and the closing phenylalanine or tryptophan. The order of the fields is J gene, clone size, V gene, D gene, CDR3 protein, CDR3 DNA. A D gene is named only where the DNA matches it firmly. The size of a clone is reported for some rows only, either as once, few or many, or as a class for expanded clones.

j_gene: TRBJ2-6
abundance: .
v_gene: TRBV29-1
d_gene: .
CDR3aa: CSVLSGANVLTF
CDR3nt: TGCAGCGTACTCTCTGGGGCCAACGTCCTGACTTTC

j_gene: TRBJ2-1
abundance: .
v_gene: TRBV11-3
d_gene: TRBD2
CDR3aa: CASTKSSGRMNEQFF
CDR3nt: TGTGCCAGCACAAAGTCTAGCGGGAGGATGAATGAGCAGTTCTTC

j_gene: TRBJ1-1
abundance: .
v_gene: TRBV2
d_gene: .
CDR3aa: CASPWGQNTEAFF
CDR3nt: TGTGCCAGCCCCTGGGGGCAGAACACTGAAGCTTTCTTT

j_gene: TRBJ2-5
abundance: .
v_gene: TRBV10-3
d_gene: TRBD1
CDR3aa: CAIRAGTGIGQETQYF
CDR3nt: TGTGCCATCAGGGCTGGGACAGGGATCGGGCAAGAGACCCAGTACTTC

j_gene: TRBJ1-4
abundance: once
v_gene: TRBV19
d_gene: TRBD1
CDR3aa: CASSPGTGAEKLFF
CDR3nt: TGTGCCAGTAGTCCCGGGACAGGGGCCGAAAAACTGTTTTTT

j_gene: TRBJ2-7
abundance: .
v_gene: TRBV29-1
d_gene: .
CDR3aa: CSVAAGSSYEQYF
CDR3nt: TGCAGCGTTGCAGCGGGTAGCTCCTACGAGCAGTACTTC

j_gene: TRBJ2-7
abundance: .
v_gene: TRBV7-8
d_gene: TRBD2
CDR3aa: CASSPSGGAYEQYF
CDR3nt: TGTGCCAGCAGCCCTTCCGGGGGGGCGTACGAGCAGTACTTC

j_gene: TRBJ2-2
abundance: .
v_gene: TRBV23-1
d_gene: TRBD2
CDR3aa: CASSQSLGGIGELFF
CDR3nt: TGCGCCAGCAGTCAATCCCTCGGGGGGATCGGGGAGCTGTTTTTT

j_gene: TRBJ2-5
abundance: .
v_gene: TRBV18
d_gene: .
CDR3aa: CASSPVGTTQETQYF
CDR3nt: TGTGCCAGCTCACCGGTAGGGACAACCCAAGAGACCCAGTACTTC

j_gene: TRBJ2-7
abundance: .
v_gene: TRBV27
d_gene: .
CDR3aa: CASSRGYEQYF
CDR3nt: TGTGCCAGCAGCCGGGGCTACGAGCAGTACTTC

j_gene: TRBJ2-7
abundance: .
v_gene: TRBV28
d_gene: TRBD1
CDR3aa: CASTNRGTGGYEQYF
CDR3nt: TGTGCCAGCACCAATCGCGGGACAGGGGGATACGAGCAGTACTTC